A single sample is the source of the 10 T cell receptor beta chains below, sequenced in a study of radiation and T cells in renal cell carcinoma. Profiling relied on immunoSEQ multiplex PCR, and the TCRdb table lists in-frame clones only, not all of them. Among about 91,000 clones, 82% were seen once, and the ten largest hold approximately 6.4%. Time point here: baseline pretreatment blood. Treatment described: 15 Gy SBRT to primary tumor, nephrectomy 4 weeks later. The specimen was blood, collected from a patient whose treatment included radiotherapy and nephrectomy. These receptors all stem from a man in his fifties or sixties with renal cell carcinoma.

This chain uses TRBV6-1 with TRBJ2-1; 7 bases are shared with TRBD2. The germline V gene encodes CDR1 MNHNS and CDR2 SASEGT. The CDR3 spans 15 residues. V lost 2 bases and J lost 0; bases outside the gene matches: 1. The CDR3 sequence is CASSESGISYNEQFF. Written as DNA, the CDR3 is TGTGCCAGCAGTGAAAGCGGGATCTCCTACAATGAGCAGTTCTTC.

The V call is TRBV4-3, the J call TRBJ1-5; D is ambiguous. CDR1 and CDR2 from the germline V gene are LGHNA and YSLEER. Deletions cut 0 bases from V and 3 bases from J, with 9 bases between. The CDR3 is made up of 15 amino acids. The CDR3 nucleotides are TGCGCCAGCAGCCAAGAACTGGGCCCCAATCAGCCCCAGCATTTT. Protein sequence: CASSQELGPNQPQHF.

The chain links TRBV19 to TRBJ2-4; D gene unclear. Germline V CDR1 and CDR2: LNHDA, SQIVND (reference sequence). The V end was cut by 4 bases, the J end by 0 bases, with 10 bases between. This CDR3 comprises 15 residues. CDR3 in amino acids: CASSTPQLAKNIQYF. CDR3 coding DNA: TGTGCCAGTAGTACCCCACAGTTAGCCAAAAACATTCAGTACTTC.

The J gene is TRBJ2-1, the V gene TRBV9; tentatively, D is TRBD2 (5 bases). The CDR3 totals 20 residues. V lost 3 bases to trimming and J lost 4 bases, with 29 bases between them. Germline V gives CDR1 SGDLS, CDR2 YYNGEE. As DNA, the CDR3 is TGTGCCAGCAGCGCCACGCTTAGCGCGTCTAGTGCGAATTTTTACAATGAGCAGTTCTTC. It translates to CASSATLSASSANFYNEQFF.

The J gene is TRBJ1-5, the V gene TRBV6-6; tentative D call: TRBD1 (6 bases). This CDR3 contains 14 residues. Germline CDR1 MNHNY, CDR2 SVGAGI (reference sequence). Trimming took off 6 bases at V and 1 base at J, with 10 bases between the two ends. The CDR3 nucleotides are TGTGCCAGCAGCCGCGGACAGAGCAATCAGCCCCAGCATTTT. Its protein product is CASSRGQSNQPQHF.

The J gene is TRBJ2-7, the V gene TRBV4-1; maybe TRBD2 (6 bases). CDR1 is MGHRA, CDR2 YSYEKL, per germline. The CDR3 loop spans 16 amino acids. Trimming removed 2 bases at V and 2 bases at J, with 16 bases between. The CDR3 coding sequence is TGCGCCAGCAGCCAAAATCTAGCGAAGGTCCCCTACGAGCAGTACTTC. It codes for CASSQNLAKVPYEQYF.

The chain has TRBV4-1 and TRBJ1-4; D is uncertain. Germline V CDR1 and CDR2: MGHRA, YSYEKL. V lost 4 bases and J lost 0, with 12 bases in between. The CDR3 totals 16 residues. The CDR3 sequence is CASSLYRTSTNEKLFF. CDR3 DNA: TGCGCCAGCAGCCTATACCGGACTTCAACTAATGAAAAACTGTTTTTT.

This clone was detected only once. The chain couples TRBV25-1 to TRBJ2-1; TRBD2 matches at 10 bases. Germline CDR1 reads MGHDK; CDR2 reads SYGVNS. The junction had 16 bases not matched to a gene; V was cut back by 8 bases and J by 9 bases. The CDR3 runs to 16 residues. CDR3 protein: CASPYPNLAGEGEQFF. The DNA for the CDR3 is TGTGCCAGCCCCTACCCAAACCTAGCGGGAGAGGGTGAGCAGTTCTTC.

This chain connects TRBV6-6 to TRBJ2-3; D is perhaps TRBD2 (6 bases). V dropped 0 bases and J dropped 5 bases, with 12 bases sitting between them. The CDR3 loop spans 15 amino acids. Per germline, CDR1 MNHNY and CDR2 SVGAGI (reference sequence). The CDR3 nucleotides read TGTGCCAGCAGTTACTCGGTCGGGAGACAAGATACGCAGTATTTT. The encoded protein is CASSYSVGRQDTQYF.

The chain recombines TRBV2 with TRBJ2-7; D is uncertain. Trimming cost V 4 bases and J 6 bases, with 4 bases left between them. This CDR3 is 10 amino acids long. The germline V gene has CDR1 SNHLY and CDR2 FYNNEI. CDR3 region: CASSVVEQYF. CDR3 in DNA: TGTGCCAGCAGTGTGGTCGAGCAGTACTTC.